This TCR beta chain came from a study of blood T cell repertoires in COVID-19 (dated by TCRdb to 2019 to 2021). Describing the broader study: Collaborator samples came from the United States, Italy and Spain and covered acute and convalescent phases of COVID-19. Where available, HLA class I and class II types were obtained from metadata supplied by the sample provider rather than from assay-based typing. Sample metadata almost always included a de-identified subject ID, COVID-19 status, age in years and sex. The repertoires were released in a freely available public database intended as a resource for research on the immune response to SARS-CoV-2. The prospective study material was composed of cDNA or gDNA derived from T cells, B-cell-depleted T cells, or PBMCs. The samples were drawn from two sources: the first 160 participants of the ongoing ImmuneRACE study, and some 1,300 subjects contributed by 6 global collaborators. The dataset comprised deeply sampled blood TCRbeta repertoires from subjects exposed to, actively infected with, or recovered from COVID-19. What the research found in general, with its limitations: How much clinical and demographic metadata was included differed by source and by participant, and the metadata was provided uncurated.

The immunoSEQ Assay, a bias-controlled multiplex PCR, was used to amplify TCRbeta CDR3 regions from genomic DNA. As for the original processing: Nucleated cell counts per sample were estimated from amplification of reference gene primers within the assay. To quantify the absolute abundance of each unique TCRbeta CDR3 rearrangement, sequence reads were collapsed and filtered. For each sample, productive Simpson clonality was calculated by taking the square root of Simpson's diversity index across productive rearrangements. Here the immuneACCESS table is served through TCRdb, limited to in-frame sequences with V and J called. Missing clones are a known gap in these copies; in checked studies unresolved V genes cover under half, and the rest lacks a known reason. V, J and clone size derive from that table, while D and trimming were established from the DNA sequence. The sample data list around 220,000 clones, and about 90% of these were observed just once. Over 1.5% of the sample comes from the top ten.

The collaborating institutions used their own protocols to collect whole blood in K2EDTA tubes. For TCRbeta analysis, collaborators shipped samples in one of three forms: frozen whole blood, isolated PBMCs, or DNA extracted from either of those sample types. To note about this clone: Its antigen is unknown. Base qualities are not at hand, and no much larger clone is one base apart.

V lost 3 bases and J lost 3 bases, and the count of bases not matched to a germline gene is 13. CDR3 length: 17 amino acids, cysteine to phenylalanine. CDR3 DNA is the only sequence kept; it has 51 bases, read in frame from the first base. CDR1 and CDR2, looked up from the germline V gene, are SGDLS and YYNGEE. The clonotype originates from a man in his forties or fifties with active or convalescent COVID-19. This sequence uses TRBV9 and TRBJ1-1; TRBD1 fits 8 bases in the junction. Input material: peripheral blood. The DNA sequence is as follows: TGTGCCAGCAGCGCTGCTAAGGACAGGGTTTTAGACACTGAAGCTTTCTTT. Its protein product is CASSAAKDRVLDTEAFF.